Listed here is a single TCR beta chain. Its specificity is not known. This sample was taken from a study of identical twins. Findings of the study overall: Zero-insertion analyses were open to partial confounding by invariant MAIT and iNKT cells. Fewer insertions marked abundant cord blood beta clonotypes; young adult naive trended weakly, memory not at all. Model-predicted out-of-frame TCR alpha sharing fell below observed values in monozygotic twins.

TCRdb re-called the 5' RACE reads through MiXCR, storing one row per CDR3 protein. The repertoire holds 450,000 or so distinct CDR3 sequences, with approximately 15% as singletons. Looked up from germline, CDR1 is SEHNR and CDR2 is FQNEAQ (reference sequence). CDR3 length: 17 residues. The junction had 12 bases not matched to a gene; V was cut back by 1 base and J by 5 bases. All donors comprised healthy Caucasians. These records were also assigned to another study, of yellow fever vaccine responses in identical twins.

This clonotype was obtained from a woman between 18 and 29 years old in good health. What was sequenced was CD4+ T cells sorted from blood. This sequence joins TRBV7-9 and TRBJ2-5; 8 bases match TRBD2. The CDR3 coding sequence is TGTGCCAGCAGCTTAGGTCTGACCCCGGGGGGGCAGGAGACCCAGTACTTC. Protein sequence: CASSLGLTPGGQETQYF.